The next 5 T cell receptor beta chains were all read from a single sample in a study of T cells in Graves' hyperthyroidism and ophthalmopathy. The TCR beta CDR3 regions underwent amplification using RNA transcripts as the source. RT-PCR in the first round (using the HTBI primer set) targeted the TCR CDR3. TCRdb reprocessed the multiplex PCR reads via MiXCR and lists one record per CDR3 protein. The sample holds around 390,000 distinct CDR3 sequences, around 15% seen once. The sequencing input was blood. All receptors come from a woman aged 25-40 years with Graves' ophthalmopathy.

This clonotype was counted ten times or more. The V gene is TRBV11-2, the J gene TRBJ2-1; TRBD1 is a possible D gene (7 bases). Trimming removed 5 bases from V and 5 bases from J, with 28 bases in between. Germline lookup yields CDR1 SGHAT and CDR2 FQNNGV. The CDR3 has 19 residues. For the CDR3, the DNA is TGTGCCAGCAGCGATAGTACCCCCTACAGGGGAGGTTACGACAATGAGCAGTTCTTC. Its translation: CASSDSTPYRGGYDNEQFF.

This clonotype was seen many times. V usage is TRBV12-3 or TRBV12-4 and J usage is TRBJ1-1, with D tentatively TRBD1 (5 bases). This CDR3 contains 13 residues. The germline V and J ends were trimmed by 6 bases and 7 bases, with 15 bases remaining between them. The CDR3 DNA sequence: TGTGCCAGCAGGCCGCCTTGGGGCCTTGAAGCTTTCTTT. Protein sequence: CASRPPWGLEAFF.

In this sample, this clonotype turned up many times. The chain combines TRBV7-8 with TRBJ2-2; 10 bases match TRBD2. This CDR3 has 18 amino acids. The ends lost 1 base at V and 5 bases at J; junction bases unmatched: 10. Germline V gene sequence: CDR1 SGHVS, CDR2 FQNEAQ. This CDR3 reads CASSLVLAGGSSTGELFF. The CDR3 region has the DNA TGTGCCAGCAGCTTAGTGTTAGCGGGGGGATCGAGTACCGGGGAGCTGTTTTTT.

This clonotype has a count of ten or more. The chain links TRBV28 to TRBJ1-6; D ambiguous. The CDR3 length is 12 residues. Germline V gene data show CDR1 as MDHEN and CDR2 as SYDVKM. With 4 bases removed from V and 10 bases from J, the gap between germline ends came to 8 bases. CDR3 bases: TGTGCCAGCAGTTCTGGTGAATCACCCCTCCACTTT. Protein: CASSSGESPLHF.

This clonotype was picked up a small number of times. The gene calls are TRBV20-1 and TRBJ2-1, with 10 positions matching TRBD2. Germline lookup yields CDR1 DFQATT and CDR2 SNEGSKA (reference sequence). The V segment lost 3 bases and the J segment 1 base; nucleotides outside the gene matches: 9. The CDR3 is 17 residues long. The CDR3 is CSARVLAGIPSYNEQFF. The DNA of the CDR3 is TGCAGTGCTAGGGTACTAGCGGGGATCCCTTCCTACAATGAGCAGTTCTTC.